These T cell receptor beta chains were read from a single sample in a study of graft-versus-host responses after intestinal transplantation. The data were produced by immunoSEQ multiplex PCR, yet TCRdb's version contains in-frame clones alone and is incomplete. Among about 130,000 clones listed, roughly 91% were seen once. No antigen is known for these receptors. This material consisted of unstimulated CD4+ T cells sorted from spleen or lymph node cells, taken before intestinal transplant. These receptors came from a human donor who received an intestinal transplant. Each CDR3 is given with its conserved first and last residue. Each record gives: V gene, J gene, CDR3 protein.

V: TRBV5-6; J: TRBJ2-5; CDR3: CASSTYRGIQETQYF
V: TRBV30; J: TRBJ1-3; CDR3: CAWSTGGGGNTIYF
V: TRBV7-2; J: TRBJ1-2; CDR3: CASSLAAQGASYTF
V: TRBV5-1; J: TRBJ2-1; CDR3: CASSLKRGGDRWDNEQFF
V: TRBV11-2; J: TRBJ1-2; CDR3: CATSQGYGYTF
V: TRBV27; J: TRBJ2-1; CDR3: CASMGGSSYNEQFF
V: TRBV9; J: TRBJ1-3; CDR3: CASSVATGRSGNTIYF
V: TRBV6-5; J: TRBJ2-7; CDR3: CASSYAAVSYEQYF
V: TRBV10-3; J: TRBJ1-1; CDR3: CAISETNTEAFF
V: TRBV28; J: TRBJ1-1; CDR3: CASREGTEAFF
V: TRBV5-1; J: TRBJ1-1; CDR3: CASSLSHSVDTEAFF
V: TRBV14; J: TRBJ1-1; CDR3: CASSQEDTEAFF
V: TRBV10-1; J: TRBJ2-1; CDR3: CASSESAPEGNEQFF
V: TRBV7-9; J: NA; CDR3: CASRAGETQYF
V: TRBV6-1; J: TRBJ1-6; CDR3: CASSDYWDSNSPLHF
V: TRBV5-1; J: TRBJ1-1; CDR3: CASSIGQGEAFF
V: TRBV5-6; J: TRBJ2-4; CDR3: CASSLAARGLAKNIQYF
V: TRBV29-1; J: TRBJ2-1; CDR3: CSVDPGTAAYNEQFF
V: TRBV12-1; J: TRBJ2-7; CDR3: CASSFYGFPYEQYF
V: TRBV6-1; J: TRBJ2-1; CDR3: CASSVTGTSGSREQFF
V: TRBV5-1; J: TRBJ2-4; CDR3: CASSVRRERFDIQYF
V: TRBV6-1; J: TRBJ2-7; CDR3: CASRVAYEQYF
V: TRBV6-1; J: TRBJ1-1; CDR3: CASSEQGANTEAFF
V: TRBV27; J: TRBJ2-7; CDR3: CASSFRLASYEQYF
V: TRBV2; J: TRBJ1-1; CDR3: CASSEVGTGDTEAFF
V: TRBV5-5; J: TRBJ1-2; CDR3: CASSWPGRNYGYTF
V: TRBV10-3; J: TRBJ1-1; CDR3: CAISEGSAEAFF
V: TRBV7-3; J: TRBJ2-3; CDR3: CASSLMASGVDTQYF
V: TRBV30; J: TRBJ2-7; CDR3: CAWSIRVFEQYF
V: TRBV10-3; J: TRBJ2-7; CDR3: CAISGTSGRYEQYF
V: TRBV7-3; J: TRBJ2-2; CDR3: CASSWDGNTGELFF
V: TRBV6-1; J: TRBJ2-6; CDR3: CASSEKTGPSGANVLTF
V: TRBV7-2; J: TRBJ1-2; CDR3: CASSPTRTGDGYGYTF
V: TRBV6-5; J: TRBJ2-1; CDR3: CASSSRGHAYNEQFF
V: TRBV6-1; J: TRBJ1-3; CDR3: CATLTGNTIYF
V: TRBV7-9; J: TRBJ2-1; CDR3: CAGGAGGPYNEQFF
V: TRBV28; J: TRBJ2-3; CDR3: CASSGRAVADTQYF
V: TRBV7-2; J: TRBJ1-5; CDR3: CASSLRVPVQGVSNQPQHF
V: TRBV28; J: TRBJ2-5; CDR3: CASIVSQGAETQYF
V: TRBV19; J: TRBJ2-7; CDR3: CASSSGTSPEQYF
V: TRBV7-9; J: TRBJ2-1; CDR3: CASSLKLANDNEQFF